This T cell receptor (beta chain) was sequenced in a study of blood T cell repertoires in COVID-19. About the research overall: The United States, Italy and Spain supplied acute and convalescent COVID-19 samples. T cells, B-cell-depleted T cells, or PBMCs provided the cDNA or gDNA that served as material.

The CDR3 length is 11 residues. Germline assignment: CDR1 ENHRY and CDR2 SYGVKD. As to this clone: A junction end diverges from the germline sequence, so it may reflect a read error.

Per the original methods: Quantification of nucleated cells was approximated via reference gene primer amplification. Produced via immunoSEQ multiplex PCR; TCRdb's table is partial and in-frame only. V and J calls and clone size are those listed in that table; D and trimming were worked out from the DNA. The profile shows 200,000 to 250,000 clones, about four fifths of them singletons. Material for sequencing was peripheral blood. This chain links TRBV10-3 with TRBJ2-7, with 7 bases identical to TRBD1. The receptor comes from a woman aged 40 to 50 with acute or convalescent COVID-19. The CDR3: CAIRNRGIMDF. The CDR3 nucleotides are TGTGCCATCAGGAACAGGGGAATTATGGACTTC.